This T cell receptor (beta chain) was found in a study of OX40 agonist ivuxolimab in advanced cancers. About the research overall: Ivuxolimab doses were 0.01, 0.1, 0.3, 1.5, 3 or 10 mg/kg every 2 weeks.

Enrollment shut out patients with autoimmune disease history or systemic immunosuppression. As for this clone: Its antigen remains unknown.

General study results and limits: Some patients without response likewise showed low normalized clonal expansion.

Clones were read by immunoSEQ multiplex PCR, and TCRdb kept only the in-frame ones, dropping some. This sample carries over 55,000 clones, around 84% of them seen once, and the ten largest clones take 8.2%. CDR3 length equals 11 residues. Germline CDR1 is MNHEY and CDR2 is SMNVEV (reference sequence). Between the trimmed V and J ends, which lost 10 bases and 3 bases, there was a span of 10 bases. This sequence was found in an adult with an advanced solid tumor such as melanoma, head and neck, liver or kidney cancer. The rearrangement joins TRBV27 to TRBJ2-7; tentative D call: TRBD1 (6 bases). Sequencing was performed on CD4+ or CD8+ T cells sorted from blood, taken in a trial of the OX40 agonist ivuxolimab. The CDR3 reads CATSTGYEQYF. The DNA of the CDR3 is TGTGCCACTTCGACAGGCTACGAGCAGTACTTC.